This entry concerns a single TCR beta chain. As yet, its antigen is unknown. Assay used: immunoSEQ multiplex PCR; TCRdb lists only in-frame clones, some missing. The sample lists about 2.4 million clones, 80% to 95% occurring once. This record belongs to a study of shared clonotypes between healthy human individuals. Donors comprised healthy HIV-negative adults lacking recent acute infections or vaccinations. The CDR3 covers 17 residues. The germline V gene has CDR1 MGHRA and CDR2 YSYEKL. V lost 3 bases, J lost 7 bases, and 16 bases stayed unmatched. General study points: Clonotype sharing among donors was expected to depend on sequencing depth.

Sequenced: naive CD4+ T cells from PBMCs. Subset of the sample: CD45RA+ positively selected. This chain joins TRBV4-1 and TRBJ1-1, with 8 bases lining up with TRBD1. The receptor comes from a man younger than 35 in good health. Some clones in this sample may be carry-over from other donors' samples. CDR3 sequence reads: CASSHLQGGRGRVEAFF. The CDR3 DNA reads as TGCGCCAGCAGCCACCTACAGGGGGGCAGGGGGAGGGTTGAAGCTTTCTTT.